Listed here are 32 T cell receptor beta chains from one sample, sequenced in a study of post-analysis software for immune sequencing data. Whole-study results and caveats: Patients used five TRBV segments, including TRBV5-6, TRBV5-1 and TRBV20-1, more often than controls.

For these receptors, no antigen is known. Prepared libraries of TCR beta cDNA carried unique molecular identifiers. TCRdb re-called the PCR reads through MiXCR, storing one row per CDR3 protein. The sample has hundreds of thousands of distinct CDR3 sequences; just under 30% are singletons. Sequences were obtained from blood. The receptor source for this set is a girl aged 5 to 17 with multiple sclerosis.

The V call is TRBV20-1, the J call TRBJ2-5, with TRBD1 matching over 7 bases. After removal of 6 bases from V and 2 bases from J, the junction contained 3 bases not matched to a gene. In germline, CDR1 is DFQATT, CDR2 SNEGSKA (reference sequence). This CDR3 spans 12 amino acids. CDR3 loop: CSAQDRQETQYF. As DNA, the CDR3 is TGCAGTGCCCAGGACAGGCAAGAGACCCAGTACTTC.

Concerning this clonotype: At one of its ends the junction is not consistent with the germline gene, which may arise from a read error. The CDR3 loop reads CASCRGGSCNEQFF. CDR3 nucleotides: TGTGCTAGCTGCCGCGGGGGCTCCTGCAATGAGCAGTTCTTC. The chain carries TRBV12-5 and TRBJ2-1, with D possibly TRBD2 on 7 matching bases. The CDR3 totals 14 residues. CDR1 and CDR2 from the germline V gene are LGHNT and FRNRAP. Together with reference TRBV12-5 and TRBJ2-1, the CDR3 gives the full variable domain: DARVTQTPRHKVTEMGQEVTMRCQPILGHNTVFWYRQTMMQGLELLAYFRNRAPLDDSGMPKDRFSAEMPDATLATLKIQPSEPRDSAVYFCASCRGGSCNEQFFGPGTRLTVL.

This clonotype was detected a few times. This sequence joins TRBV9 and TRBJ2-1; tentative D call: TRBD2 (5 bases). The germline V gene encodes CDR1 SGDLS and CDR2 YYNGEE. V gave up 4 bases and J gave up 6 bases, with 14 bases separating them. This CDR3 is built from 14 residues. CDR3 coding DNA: TGTGCCAGCAGCCTCGGGGAAGTGGGCAATGAGCAGTTCTTC. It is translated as CASSLGEVGNEQFF.

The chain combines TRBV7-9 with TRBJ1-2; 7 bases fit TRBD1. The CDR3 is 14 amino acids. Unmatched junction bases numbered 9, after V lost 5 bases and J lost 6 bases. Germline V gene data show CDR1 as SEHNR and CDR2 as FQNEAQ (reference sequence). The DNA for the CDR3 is TGTGCCAGCAGCGCGCGGGGGACAGAGAATGGCTACACCTTC. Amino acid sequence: CASSARGTENGYTF. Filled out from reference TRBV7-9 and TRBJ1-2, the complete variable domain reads DTGVSQNPRHKITKRGQNVTFRCDPISEHNRLYWYRQTLGQGPEFLTYFQNEAQLEKSRLLSDRFSAERPKGSFSTLEIQRTEQGDSAMYLCASSARGTENGYTFGSGTRLTVV.

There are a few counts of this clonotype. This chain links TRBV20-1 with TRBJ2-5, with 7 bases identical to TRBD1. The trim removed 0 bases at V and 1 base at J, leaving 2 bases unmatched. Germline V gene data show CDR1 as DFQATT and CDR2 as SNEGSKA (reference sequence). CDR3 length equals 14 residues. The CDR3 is CSAREQGTQETQYF. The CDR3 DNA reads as TGCAGTGCTAGAGAACAGGGGACCCAAGAGACCCAGTACTTC.

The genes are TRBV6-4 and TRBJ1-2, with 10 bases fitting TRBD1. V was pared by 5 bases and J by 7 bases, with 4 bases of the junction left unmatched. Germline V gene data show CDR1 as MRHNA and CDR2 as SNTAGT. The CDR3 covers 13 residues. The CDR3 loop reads CASSRQGASGYTF. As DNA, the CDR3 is TGTGCCAGCAGTCGACAGGGGGCTAGTGGCTACACCTTC.

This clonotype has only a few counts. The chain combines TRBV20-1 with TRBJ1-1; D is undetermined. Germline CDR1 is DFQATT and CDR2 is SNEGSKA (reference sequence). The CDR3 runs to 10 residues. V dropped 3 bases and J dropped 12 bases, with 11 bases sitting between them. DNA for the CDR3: TGCAGTGCTAGCGAGACCCTATCTTTCTTT. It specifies CSASETLSFF.

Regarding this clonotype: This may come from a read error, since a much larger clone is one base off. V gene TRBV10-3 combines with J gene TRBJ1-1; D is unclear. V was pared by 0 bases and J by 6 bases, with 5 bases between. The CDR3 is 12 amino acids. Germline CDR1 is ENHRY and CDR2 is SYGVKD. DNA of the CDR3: TGTGCCATCAGTGAGTCTGCCTCTGAAGCTTTCTTT. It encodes CAISESASEAFF.

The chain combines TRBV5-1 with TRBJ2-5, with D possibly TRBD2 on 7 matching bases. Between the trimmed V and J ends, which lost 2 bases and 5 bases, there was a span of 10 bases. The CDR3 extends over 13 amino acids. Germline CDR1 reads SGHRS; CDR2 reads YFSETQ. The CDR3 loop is CASSFEGGETQYF. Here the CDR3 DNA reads TGCGCCAGCAGCTTCGAGGGGGGGGAGACCCAGTACTTC.

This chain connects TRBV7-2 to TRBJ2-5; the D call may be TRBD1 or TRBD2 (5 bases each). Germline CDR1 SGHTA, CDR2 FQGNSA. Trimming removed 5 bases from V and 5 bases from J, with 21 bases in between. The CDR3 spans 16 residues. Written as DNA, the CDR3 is TGTGCCAGCAGCAATCCCGAGGAGGAATCAGGGGAGACCCAGTACTTC. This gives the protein CASSNPEEESGETQYF.

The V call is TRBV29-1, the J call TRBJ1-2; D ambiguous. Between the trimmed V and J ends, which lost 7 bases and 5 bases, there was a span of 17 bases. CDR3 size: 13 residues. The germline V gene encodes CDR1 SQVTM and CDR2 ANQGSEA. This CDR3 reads CSARRAEKYGYTF. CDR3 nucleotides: TGCAGCGCCAGAAGAGCAGAGAAGTATGGCTACACCTTC. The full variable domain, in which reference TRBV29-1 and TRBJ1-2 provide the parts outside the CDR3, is SAVISQKPSRDICQRGTSLTIQCQVDSQVTMMFWYRQQPGQSLTLIATANQGSEATYESGFVIDKFPISRPNLTFSTLTVSNMSPEDSSIYLCSARRAEKYGYTFGSGTRLTVV.

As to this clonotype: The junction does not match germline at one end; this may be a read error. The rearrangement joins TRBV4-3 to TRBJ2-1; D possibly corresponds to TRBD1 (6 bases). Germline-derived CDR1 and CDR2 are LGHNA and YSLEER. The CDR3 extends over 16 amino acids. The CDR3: CASSQDRGGSSNGQFF. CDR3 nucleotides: TGCGCCAGCAGCCAAGATAGAGGGGGTTCTAGCAATGGGCAGTTCTTC.

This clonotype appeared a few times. The CDR3 spells CASSQLRRADTQYF. DNA for the CDR3: TGTGCCAGCAGCCAATTGAGGAGGGCAGATACGCAGTATTTT. The gene calls are TRBV14 and TRBJ2-3, with a possible D match to TRBD2 (6 bases). CDR3 length equals 14 residues. Trimming shortened V by 2 bases and J by 4 bases, and 10 bases separated the two germline ends. CDR1 and CDR2 from the germline V gene are SGHDN and FVKESK.

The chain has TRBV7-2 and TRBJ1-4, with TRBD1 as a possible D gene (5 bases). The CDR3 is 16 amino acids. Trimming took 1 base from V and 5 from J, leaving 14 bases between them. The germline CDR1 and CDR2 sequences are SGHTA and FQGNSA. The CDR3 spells CASSLGSRGDNEKLFF. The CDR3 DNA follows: TGTGCCAGCAGCTTAGGTTCTCGGGGCGACAATGAAAAACTGTTTTTT.

CDR3 protein: CASTPFPNTGELFF. The DNA for the CDR3 is TGTGCCAGCACTCCCTTTCCGAACACCGGGGAGCTGTTTTTT. The V and J genes are TRBV6-1 and TRBJ2-2, with no clear D. This CDR3 is 14 amino acids long. Deletions cut 7 bases from V and 0 bases from J, with 9 bases between. The germline V gene has CDR1 MNHNS and CDR2 SASEGT.

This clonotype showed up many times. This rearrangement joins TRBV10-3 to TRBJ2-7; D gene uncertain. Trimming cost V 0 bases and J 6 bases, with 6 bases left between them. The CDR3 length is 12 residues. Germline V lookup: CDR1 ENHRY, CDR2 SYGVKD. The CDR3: CAISESASEQYF. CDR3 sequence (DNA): TGTGCCATCAGTGAGTCCGCCTCCGAGCAGTACTTC.

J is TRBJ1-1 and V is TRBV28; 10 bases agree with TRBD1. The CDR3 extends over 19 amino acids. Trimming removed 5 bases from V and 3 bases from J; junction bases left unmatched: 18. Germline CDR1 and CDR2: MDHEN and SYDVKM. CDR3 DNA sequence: TGTGCCAGCAGTAGTGTTTGGAGGACAGGGGGAACGGTTGACACTGAAGCTTTCTTT. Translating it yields CASSSVWRTGGTVDTEAFF.

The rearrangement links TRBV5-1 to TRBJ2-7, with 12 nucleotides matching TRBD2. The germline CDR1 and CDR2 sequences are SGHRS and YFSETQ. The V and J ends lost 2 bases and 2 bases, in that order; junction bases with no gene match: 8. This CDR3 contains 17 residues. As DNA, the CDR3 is TGCGCCAGCAGCTTTCGGACTAGCGGGGAGACCACCTACGAGCAGTACTTC. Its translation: CASSFRTSGETTYEQYF.

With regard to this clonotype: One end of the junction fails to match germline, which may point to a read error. The CDR3 DNA reads as TGCGCCGGCAGCCAAGATACGGGTAGCGGACTTTACGAGCAGTACTTC. As protein: CAGSQDTGSGLYEQYF. The chain employs TRBV4-3 and TRBJ2-4; D perhaps matches TRBD2 (6 bases). Near its end, the DNA agrees better with TRBJ2-7, so the J call may be wrong. The CDR3 loop spans 16 amino acids. Germline CDR1 and CDR2: LGHNA and YSLEER.

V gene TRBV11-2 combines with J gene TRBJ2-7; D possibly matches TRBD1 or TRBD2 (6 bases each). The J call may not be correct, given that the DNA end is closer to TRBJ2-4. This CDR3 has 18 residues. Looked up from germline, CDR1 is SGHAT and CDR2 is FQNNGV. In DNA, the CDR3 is TGTGCCAGCAGCATCCCAGGCAGACGGAGGGGGGCCAAAAACATTCAGTACTTC. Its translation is CASSIPGRRRGAKNIQYF.

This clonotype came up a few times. The CDR3 loop is CSGGQGSYEQYF. The CDR3 nucleotides read TGCAGTGGCGGACAGGGGTCGTACGAGCAGTACTTC. This chain uses TRBV20-1 with TRBJ2-7; TRBD1 agrees at 9 bases. V was pared by 7 bases and J by 4 bases, with 5 bases of the junction left unmatched. Germline CDR1 and CDR2: DFQATT and SNEGSKA (reference sequence). This CDR3 has 12 residues.

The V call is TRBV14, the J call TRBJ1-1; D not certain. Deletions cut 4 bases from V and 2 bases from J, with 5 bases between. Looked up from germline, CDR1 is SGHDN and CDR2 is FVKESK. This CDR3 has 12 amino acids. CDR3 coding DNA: TGTGCCAGCAGCCCTTATAACACTGAAGCTTTCTTT. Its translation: CASSPYNTEAFF.

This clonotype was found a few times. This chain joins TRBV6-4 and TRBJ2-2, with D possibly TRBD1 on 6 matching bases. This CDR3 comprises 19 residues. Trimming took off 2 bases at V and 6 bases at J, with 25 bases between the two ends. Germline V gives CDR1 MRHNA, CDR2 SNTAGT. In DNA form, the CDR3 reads TGTGCCAGCAGTGACCGCCAGGTGCGCAGGGGCGGTTTGTCCGGGGAGCTGTTTTTT. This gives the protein CASSDRQVRRGGLSGELFF.

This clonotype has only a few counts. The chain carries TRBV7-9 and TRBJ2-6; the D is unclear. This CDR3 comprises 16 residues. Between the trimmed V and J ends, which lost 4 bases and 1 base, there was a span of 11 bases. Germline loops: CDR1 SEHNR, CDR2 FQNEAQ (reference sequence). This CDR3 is CASSWVRSSGANVLTF. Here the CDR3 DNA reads TGTGCCAGCAGCTGGGTTCGTTCGTCTGGGGCCAACGTCCTGACTTTC.

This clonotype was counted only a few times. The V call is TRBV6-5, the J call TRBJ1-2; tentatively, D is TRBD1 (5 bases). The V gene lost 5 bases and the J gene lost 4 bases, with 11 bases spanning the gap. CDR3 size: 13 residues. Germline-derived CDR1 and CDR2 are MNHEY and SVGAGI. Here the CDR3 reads CASSDRGIYGYTF. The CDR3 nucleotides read TGTGCCAGCAGTGACCGGGGCATCTATGGCTACACCTTC.

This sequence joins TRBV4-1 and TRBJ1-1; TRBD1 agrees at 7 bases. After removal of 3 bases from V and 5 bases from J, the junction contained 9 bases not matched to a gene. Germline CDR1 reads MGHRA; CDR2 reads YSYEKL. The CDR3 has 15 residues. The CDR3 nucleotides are TGCGCCAGCAGCCACGCGGCGACAGGGCGGACTGAAGCTTTCTTT. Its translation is CASSHAATGRTEAFF.

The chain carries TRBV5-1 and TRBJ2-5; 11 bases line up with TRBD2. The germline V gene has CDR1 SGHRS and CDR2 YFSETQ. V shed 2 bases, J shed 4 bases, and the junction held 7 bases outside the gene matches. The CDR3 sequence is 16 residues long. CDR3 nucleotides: TGCGCCAGCAGCTTCGAGCTAGCGGGGGGTAGAGAGACCCAGTACTTC. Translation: CASSFELAGGRETQYF.

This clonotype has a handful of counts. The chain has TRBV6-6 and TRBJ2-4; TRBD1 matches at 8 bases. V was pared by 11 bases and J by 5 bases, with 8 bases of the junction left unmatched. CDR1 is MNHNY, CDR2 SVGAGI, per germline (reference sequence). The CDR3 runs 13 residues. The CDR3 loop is CAGSTGVQNIQYF. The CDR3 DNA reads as TGTGCCGGGTCGACAGGGGTCCAAAACATTCAGTACTTC.

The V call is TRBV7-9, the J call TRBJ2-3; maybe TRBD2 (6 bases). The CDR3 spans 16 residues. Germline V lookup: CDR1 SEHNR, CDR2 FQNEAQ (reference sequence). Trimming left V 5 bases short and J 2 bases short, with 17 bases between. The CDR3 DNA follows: TGTGCCAGCAGCGTATCGACCAGCGGGTTCACAGATACGCAGTATTTT. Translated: CASSVSTSGFTDTQYF.

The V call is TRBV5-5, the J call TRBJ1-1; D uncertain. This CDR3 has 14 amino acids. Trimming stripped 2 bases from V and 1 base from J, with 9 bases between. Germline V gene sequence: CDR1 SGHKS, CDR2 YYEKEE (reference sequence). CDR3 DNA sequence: TGTGCCAGCAGCTTAGATGCGGCGAACACTGAAGCTTTCTTT. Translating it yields CASSLDAANTEAFF.

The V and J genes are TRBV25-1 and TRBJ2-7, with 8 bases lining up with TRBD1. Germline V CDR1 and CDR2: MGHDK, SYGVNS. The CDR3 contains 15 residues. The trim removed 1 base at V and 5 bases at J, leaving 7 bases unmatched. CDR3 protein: CASSEFWTGWHEQYF. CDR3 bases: TGTGCCAGCAGTGAATTCTGGACAGGGTGGCACGAGCAGTACTTC.

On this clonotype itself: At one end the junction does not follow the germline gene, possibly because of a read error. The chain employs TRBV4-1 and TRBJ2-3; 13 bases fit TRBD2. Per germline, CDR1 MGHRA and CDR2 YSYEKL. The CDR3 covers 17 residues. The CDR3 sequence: CASSQMTSGGLTDAQYF. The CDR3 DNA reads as TGCGCCAGCAGCCAAATGACTAGCGGGGGGCTCACAGATGCGCAGTATTTT.